The sample holds a few counts of the clone carrying this T cell receptor beta chain. Its matching antigen is unknown. The sample belongs to a study of T cells in Graves' hyperthyroidism and ophthalmopathy. Study-wide points: Also found in blood were most expanded thyroid clonotypes above 0.001. A model built on 13 V-J features separated ophthalmopathy from stable hyperthyroidism.

At least 3 on the Clinical Activity Score was recorded for ophthalmopathy patients, who also had NOSPECS grade at least 4 and duration under 3 months. It was 10 ml of fresh peripheral blood that supplied the PBMCs. Germline CDR1 reads DFQATT; CDR2 reads SNEGSKA (reference sequence). The length of the CDR3 is 14 residues. Trimming cost V 3 bases and J 3 bases; bases outside gene matches: 8. What was amplified from RNA transcripts were TCR beta CDR3 regions. The HTBI primer set served for first-round RT-PCR of the TCR CDR3. MiXCR, applied by TCRdb to the multiplex PCR reads, yields one record per CDR3 protein. The sample lists about 520,000 distinct CDR3 sequences, approximately 24% occurring once.

The chain is built from TRBV20-1 and TRBJ2-7, with 7 bases lining up with TRBD1. This receptor was identified in a woman between 25 and 40 years old with Graves' ophthalmopathy. Source material: blood. Here the CDR3 DNA reads TGCAGTGCTAGGGGACAGCGCCAAATCTACGAGCAGTACTTC. Protein: CSARGQRQIYEQYF.